One sample yielded the 28 T cell receptor beta chains listed below, sequenced in a study of T-cell reconstitution after alpha-beta-depleted transplantation in children. Molecular barcoding with unique molecular identifiers was used for the TCRbeta library. TCRdb itself ran the PCR reads through MiXCR, one entry per CDR3 protein. The table records 350,000 to 450,000 distinct CDR3 sequences, more than 10% of them present only once. Sequenced material: PBMCs, taken from the stem cell graft. These receptors originate from a human donor who donated a stem cell graft to a child with Fanconi anemia.

CDR3 sequence: CASSTQGQGTEAFF. The DNA for the CDR3 is TGTGCCAGCAGCACACAGGGTCAGGGGACTGAAGCTTTCTTT. The rearrangement joins TRBV7-2 to TRBJ1-1, with a tentative D call TRBD1 (6 bases). The V end was cut by 5 bases, the J end by 5 bases, with 15 bases between. The CDR3 runs 14 residues. CDR1 SGHTA and CDR2 FQGNSA come from the germline V gene.

The chain has TRBV5-1 and TRBJ2-6; the D is unclear. Germline CDR1 SGHRS, CDR2 YFSETQ. CDR3 length: 14 amino acids. The germline V and J ends were trimmed by 8 bases and 2 bases, with 11 bases remaining between them. CDR3 in DNA: TGCGCCAGTCACGCTGGCCCTGGGGCCAACGTCCTGACTTTC. This codes for CASHAGPGANVLTF.

In this sample, this clonotype turned up a few times. The J gene is TRBJ2-5, the V gene TRBV20-1; D is unresolved. The germline gives CDR1 DFQATT, CDR2 SNEGSKA (reference sequence). V lost 3 bases, J lost 5 bases, and 7 bases lay in between. This CDR3 comprises 11 residues. In DNA form, the CDR3 reads TGCAGTGCTAGTCTCACGGAGACCCAGTACTTC. It encodes CSASLTETQYF.

This clonotype appeared a few times. The chain carries TRBV28 and TRBJ2-6; D unclear. The V end was cut by 2 bases, the J end by 1 base, with 9 bases between. The CDR3 has 16 residues. CDR1 is MDHEN and CDR2 is SYDVKM in the germline V gene. The CDR3 coding sequence is TGTGCCAGCAGTTTAGTTCCCTCGTCTGGGGCCAACGTCCTGACTTTC. It translates to CASSLVPSSGANVLTF.

The chain couples TRBV5-5 to TRBJ2-5; no firm D call. CDR1 is SGHKS, CDR2 YYEKEE, per germline (reference sequence). The CDR3 sequence is 13 residues long. Deletions cut 2 bases from V and 5 bases from J, with 10 bases between. The CDR3 protein is CASSFWGMETQYF. CDR3 DNA sequence: TGTGCCAGCAGCTTCTGGGGAATGGAGACCCAGTACTTC.

This clonotype was seen only a few times. The chain employs TRBV24-1 and TRBJ2-1; possibly TRBD2 for D (5 bases). Germline CDR1 KGHDR, CDR2 SFDVKD. The CDR3 is made up of 16 amino acids. The V and J ends lost 3 bases and 7 bases respectively, with 18 bases between them. The CDR3 here is CATSDAIRGLHNEQFF. The CDR3 DNA follows: TGTGCCACCAGTGATGCAATTAGAGGGTTGCATAATGAGCAGTTCTTC.

J is TRBJ2-6 and V is TRBV15; D ambiguous. Germline CDR1 is LNHNV and CDR2 is YYDKDF (reference sequence). V was clipped by 0 bases and J by 8 bases, with 11 bases between them. The CDR3 covers 15 residues. CDR3 residues: CATSRDRVNTNVLTF. Here the CDR3 DNA reads TGTGCCACCAGCAGAGACCGGGTGAATACCAACGTCCTGACTTTC. Combining the CDR3 with reference TRBV15 and TRBJ2-6 gives the whole variable domain DAMVIQNPRYQVTQFGKPVTLSCSQTLNHNVMYWYQQKSSQAPKLLFHYYDKDFNNEADTPDNFQSRRPNTSFCFLDIRSPGLGDTAMYLCATSRDRVNTNVLTFGAGSRLTVL.

The chain employs TRBV20-1 and TRBJ2-1, with D perhaps matching TRBD2 (5 bases). Trimming took off 0 bases at V and 9 bases at J, with 12 bases between the two ends. From germline, CDR1 is DFQATT and CDR2 SNEGSKA (reference sequence). This CDR3 region has 13 residues. CDR3 bases: TGCAGTGCTAGAGAGAGAGGGTTGAGTGAGCAGTTCTTC. It encodes CSARERGLSEQFF.

There are many counts of this clonotype. The V gene is TRBV29-1, the J gene TRBJ1-1, with D possibly matching TRBD1 (5 bases). Germline values: CDR1 SQVTM, CDR2 ANQGSEA. The CDR3 is 12 residues long. Trimming took off 4 bases at V and 0 bases at J, with 6 bases between the two ends. The CDR3 sequence: CSVGQMNTEAFF. DNA for the CDR3: TGCAGCGTTGGACAGATGAACACTGAAGCTTTCTTT.

In this sample, this clonotype turned up many times. V usage is TRBV29-1 and J usage is TRBJ2-7; 8 bases align to TRBD1. Trimming cost V 0 bases and J 6 bases; bases outside gene matches: 4. Germline CDR1 and CDR2: SQVTM and ANQGSEA. CDR3 size: 13 residues. In DNA, the CDR3 is TGCAGCGTTGAAGAAGGGACAGGTGGCGAGCAGTACTTC. It codes for CSVEEGTGGEQYF.

This clonotype was seen repeatedly, ten times or more. CDR3 loop: CASSQDRGQNTEAFF. The CDR3 region has the DNA TGTGCCAGCAGCCAAGATCGGGGACAGAACACTGAAGCTTTCTTT. This chain joins TRBV4-2 and TRBJ1-1, with TRBD1 as a possible D gene (6 bases). V lost 0 bases and J 1 base, leaving 9 bases between the germline ends. CDR3 length: 15 residues. Germline lookup yields CDR1 LGHNA and CDR2 YNFKEQ.

This clonotype turned up a few times. This chain uses TRBV7-2 with TRBJ2-1; D possibly corresponds to TRBD2 (5 bases). This CDR3 is built from 17 residues. The germline V gene has CDR1 SGHTA and CDR2 FQGNSA. With 5 bases removed from V and 6 bases from J, the gap between germline ends came to 23 bases. CDR3 DNA sequence: TGTGCCAGCAGCACATCCCCCGGGAAGTCTGAGTTCAATGAGCAGTTCTTC. Amino acid sequence: CASSTSPGKSEFNEQFF.

At least ten counts were recorded for this clonotype. The chain recombines TRBV3-1 with TRBJ2-2; D unresolved. The CDR3 consists of 12 residues. V lost 2 bases to trimming and J lost 8 bases, with 6 bases between them. The germline gives CDR1 LGHDT, CDR2 YNNKEL (reference sequence). DNA for the CDR3: TGTGCCAGCAGCCAATCTGTAGGGGAGCTGTTTTTT. This encodes CASSQSVGELFF.

This clonotype was seen at least ten times. This chain links TRBV4-2 with TRBJ2-7; 9 nucleotides align to TRBD1. The junction had 3 bases not matched to a gene; V was cut back by 0 bases and J by 3 bases. There are 15 residues in the CDR3. Germline lookup yields CDR1 LGHNA and CDR2 YNFKEQ. This CDR3 is CASSQDRDRVYEQYF. CDR3 coding DNA: TGTGCCAGCAGCCAAGATCGGGACAGGGTCTACGAGCAGTACTTC.

In this sample, this clonotype turned up a few times. The chain recombines TRBV11-2 with TRBJ1-3, with unresolved D. Germline V gene sequence: CDR1 SGHAT, CDR2 FQNNGV. Trimming left V 1 base short and J 4 bases short, with 14 bases between. There are 16 residues in the CDR3. The CDR3 is CASSLGTSRRGNTIYF. The CDR3 DNA follows: TGTGCCAGCAGCTTAGGGACCTCGAGGAGGGGAAACACCATATATTTT.

This chain uses TRBV4-3 with TRBJ2-1; D is ambiguous. V was pared by 6 bases and J by 8 bases, with 8 bases between. Germline V gene data show CDR1 as LGHNA and CDR2 as YSLEER. The CDR3 contains 11 residues. The CDR3 DNA reads as TGCGCCAGCAGTCAAAGCGATGAGCAGTTCTTC. It translates to CASSQSDEQFF.

This clonotype showed up many times. This CDR3 is CASSPRTSAYNEQFF. The DNA of the CDR3 is TGCGCCAGCAGCCCACGGACTAGCGCCTACAATGAGCAGTTCTTC. The chain couples TRBV5-1 to TRBJ2-1; TRBD2 agrees at 9 bases. The germline V gene has CDR1 SGHRS and CDR2 YFSETQ. Trimming took 4 bases from V and 2 from J; bases not matched to a gene: 4. The CDR3 covers 15 residues.

The rearrangement uses TRBV20-1 and TRBJ2-3; tentative D call: TRBD1 (6 bases). V shed 5 bases and J shed 4 bases, with 13 bases lying between them. Per germline, CDR1 DFQATT and CDR2 SNEGSKA (reference sequence). The CDR3 length is 13 residues. CDR3 sequence (DNA): TGCAGTGCTCACCATAAGGGGGCAGATACGCAGTATTTT. Translation gives CSAHHKGADTQYF.

The rearrangement joins TRBV19 to TRBJ1-5; 7 bases agree with TRBD1. V lost 10 bases to trimming and J lost 9 bases; unmatched junction nucleotides: 6. This CDR3 region has 11 residues. Per germline, CDR1 LNHDA and CDR2 SQIVND (reference sequence). The CDR3 is CANRGRLPQHF. CDR3 DNA sequence: TGTGCCAACAGGGGCCGGTTGCCCCAGCATTTT.

This clonotype has just a few counts. This chain joins TRBV20-1 and TRBJ2-1; D possibly uses TRBD1 or TRBD2 (7 bases each). V dropped 6 bases and J dropped 6 bases, with 18 bases sitting between them. The germline V gene has CDR1 DFQATT and CDR2 SNEGSKA (reference sequence). This CDR3 is built from 14 residues. CDR3 amino acids: CSARGGRPVNEQFF. CDR3 bases: TGCAGTGCCAGGGGGGGCCGCCCGGTCAATGAGCAGTTCTTC.

The chain links TRBV6-2 or TRBV6-3 to TRBJ1-2; possible D gene TRBD1, 6 bases. This CDR3 is 18 amino acids long. CDR1 MNHEY and CDR2 SVGEGT come from the germline V gene. The germline V and J ends were trimmed by 0 bases and 6 bases, with 23 bases remaining between them. CDR3 protein: CASSYSRGTGRFKDGYTF. CDR3 DNA: TGTGCCAGCAGTTACTCGAGGGGCACAGGGCGTTTCAAGGATGGCTACACCTTC.

This clonotype was seen ten or more times. CDR3 residues: CSAVDRGLGNQPQHF. The CDR3 nucleotides are TGCAGTGCTGTTGACAGGGGGCTAGGCAATCAGCCCCAGCATTTT. The chain employs TRBV20-1 and TRBJ1-5; 10 bases map to TRBD1. Per the germline V gene, CDR1 is DFQATT and CDR2 is SNEGSKA (reference sequence). V was pared by 5 bases and J by 2 bases, with 6 bases of the junction left unmatched. This CDR3 spans 15 amino acids.

The V and J genes are TRBV7-2 and TRBJ1-4; a weak D match, TRBD1 (6 bases). V dropped 5 bases and J dropped 14 bases, with 18 bases sitting between them. The germline CDR1 and CDR2 sequences are SGHTA and FQGNSA. CDR3 length: 13 amino acids. CDR3 amino acids: CASSPRAGVFLFF. In nucleotides, the CDR3 is TGTGCCAGCAGCCCCCGGGCAGGGGTGTTCCTGTTTTTT. Combining the CDR3 with reference TRBV7-2 and TRBJ1-4 gives the whole variable domain GAGVSQSPSNKVTEKGKDVELRCDPISGHTALYWYRQSLGQGLEFLIYFQGNSAPDKSGLPSDRFSAERTGGSVSTLTIQRTQQEDSAVYLCASSPRAGVFLFFGSGTQLSVL.

This clonotype was counted at least ten times. The chain uses TRBV6-5 and TRBJ2-3, with 10 bases identical to TRBD2. There are 18 residues in the CDR3. V lost 2 bases and J lost 2; bases outside the gene matches: 10. Germline V CDR1 and CDR2: MNHEY, SVGAGI. The CDR3: CASSYGGPSGGHTDTQYF. In nucleotides, the CDR3 is TGTGCCAGCAGTTACGGAGGGCCTAGCGGGGGACACACAGATACGCAGTATTTT.

The V and J genes are TRBV7-9 and TRBJ1-6; D is ambiguous. Germline values: CDR1 SEHNR, CDR2 FQNEAQ (reference sequence). The CDR3 sequence is 12 residues long. CDR3 region: CASGGSGSPLHF. CDR3 bases: TGTGCTTCGGGCGGCTCTGGATCACCCCTCCACTTT.

The table lists this clonotype with many counts. The chain carries TRBV12-3 or TRBV12-4 and TRBJ1-1; 7 bases fit TRBD1. The length of the CDR3 is 14 residues. Trimming at V came to 6 bases and at J to 1 base, leaving 5 bases not matched to a gene. The CDR3 nucleotides are TGTGCCAGCAGGCCGACAGGGCGGAACACTGAAGCTTTCTTT. Translating gives CASRPTGRNTEAFF.

The rearrangement links TRBV5-1 to TRBJ2-1; a possible D gene is TRBD1 (5 bases). V lost 4 bases and J lost 2, with 13 bases in between. Germline V gives CDR1 SGHRS, CDR2 YFSETQ. The CDR3 consists of 15 residues. The CDR3 here is CASSALKGTYNEQFF. Here the CDR3 DNA reads TGCGCCAGCAGCGCCCTGAAGGGGACCTACAATGAGCAGTTCTTC.

The sample holds many counts of this clonotype. This chain joins TRBV28 and TRBJ2-7, with 9 bases aligning to TRBD1. The CDR3 contains 15 residues. The V segment lost 3 bases and the J segment 5 bases; nucleotides outside the gene matches: 8. CDR1 and CDR2 from the germline V gene are MDHEN and SYDVKM. CDR3 in amino acids: CASSFIGQGLNEQYV. CDR3 sequence (DNA): TGTGCCAGCAGTTTTATCGGACAGGGGCTTAACGAGCAGTACGTC.